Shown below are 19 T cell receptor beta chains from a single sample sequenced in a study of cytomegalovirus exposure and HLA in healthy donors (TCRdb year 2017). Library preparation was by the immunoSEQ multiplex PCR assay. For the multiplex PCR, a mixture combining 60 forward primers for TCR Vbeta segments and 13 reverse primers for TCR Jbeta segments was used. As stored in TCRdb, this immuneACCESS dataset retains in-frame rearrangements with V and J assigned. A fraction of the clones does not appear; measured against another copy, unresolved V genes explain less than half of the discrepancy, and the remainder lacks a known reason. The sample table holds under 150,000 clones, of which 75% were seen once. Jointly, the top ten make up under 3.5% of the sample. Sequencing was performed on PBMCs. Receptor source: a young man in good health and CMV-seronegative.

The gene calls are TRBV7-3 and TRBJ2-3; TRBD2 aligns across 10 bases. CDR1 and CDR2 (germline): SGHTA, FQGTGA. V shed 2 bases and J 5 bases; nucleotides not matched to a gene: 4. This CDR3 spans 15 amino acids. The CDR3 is CASSLGTSDGDTQYF. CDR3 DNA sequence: TGTGCCAGCAGCTTAGGGACTAGCGATGGAGATACGCAGTATTTT. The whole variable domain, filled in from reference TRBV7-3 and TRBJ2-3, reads GAGVSQTPSNKVTEKGKYVELRCDPISGHTALYWYRQSLGQGPEFLIYFQGTGAADDSGLPNDRFFAVRPEGSVSTLKIQRTERGDSAVYLCASSLGTSDGDTQYFGPGTRLTVL.

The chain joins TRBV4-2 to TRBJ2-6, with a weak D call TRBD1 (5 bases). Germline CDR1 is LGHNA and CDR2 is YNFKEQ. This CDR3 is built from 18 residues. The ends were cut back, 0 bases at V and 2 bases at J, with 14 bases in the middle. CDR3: CASSQDGARGAGANVLTF. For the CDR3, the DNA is TGTGCCAGCAGCCAAGACGGAGCTAGGGGCGCTGGGGCCAACGTCCTGACTTTC.

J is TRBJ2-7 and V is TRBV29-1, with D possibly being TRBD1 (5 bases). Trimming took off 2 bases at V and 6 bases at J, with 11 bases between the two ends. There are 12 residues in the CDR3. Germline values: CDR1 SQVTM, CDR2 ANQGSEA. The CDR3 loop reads CSVETPGSEQYF. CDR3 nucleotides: TGCAGCGTTGAAACCCCAGGGTCCGAGCAGTACTTC.

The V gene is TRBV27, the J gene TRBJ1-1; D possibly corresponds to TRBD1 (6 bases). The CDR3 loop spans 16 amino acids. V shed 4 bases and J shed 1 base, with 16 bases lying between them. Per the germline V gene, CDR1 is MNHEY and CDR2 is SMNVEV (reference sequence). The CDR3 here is CASSSPITGTNTEAFF. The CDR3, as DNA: TGTGCCAGCAGTTCCCCCATTACAGGGACGAACACTGAAGCTTTCTTT.

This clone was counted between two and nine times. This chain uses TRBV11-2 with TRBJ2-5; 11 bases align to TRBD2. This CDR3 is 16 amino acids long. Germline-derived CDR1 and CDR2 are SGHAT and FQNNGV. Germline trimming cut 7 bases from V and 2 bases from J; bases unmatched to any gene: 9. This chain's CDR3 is CASTLLAGGYQETQYF. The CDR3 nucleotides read TGTGCCAGCACCCTCTTAGCGGGGGGGTATCAAGAGACCCAGTACTTC.

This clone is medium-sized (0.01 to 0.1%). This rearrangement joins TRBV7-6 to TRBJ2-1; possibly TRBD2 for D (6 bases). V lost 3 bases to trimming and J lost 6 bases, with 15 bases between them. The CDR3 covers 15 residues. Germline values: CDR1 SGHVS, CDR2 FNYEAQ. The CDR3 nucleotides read TGTGCCAGCAGCTTCACGGCTCGGGGAGGCAATGAGCAGTTCTTC. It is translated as CASSFTARGGNEQFF.

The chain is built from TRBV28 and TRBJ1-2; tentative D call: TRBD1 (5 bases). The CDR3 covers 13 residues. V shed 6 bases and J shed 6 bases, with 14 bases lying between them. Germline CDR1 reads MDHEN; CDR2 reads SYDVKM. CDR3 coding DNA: TGTGCCAGCAGCTTCACAGGACCAGATGGCTACACCTTC. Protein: CASSFTGPDGYTF.

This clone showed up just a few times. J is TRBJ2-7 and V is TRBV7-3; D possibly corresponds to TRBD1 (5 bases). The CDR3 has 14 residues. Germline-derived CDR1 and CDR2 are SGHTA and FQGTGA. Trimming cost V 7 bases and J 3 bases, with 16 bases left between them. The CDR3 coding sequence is TGTGCCAGCATACACAGGCCCGTTATCTACGAGCAGTACTTC. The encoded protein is CASIHRPVIYEQYF.

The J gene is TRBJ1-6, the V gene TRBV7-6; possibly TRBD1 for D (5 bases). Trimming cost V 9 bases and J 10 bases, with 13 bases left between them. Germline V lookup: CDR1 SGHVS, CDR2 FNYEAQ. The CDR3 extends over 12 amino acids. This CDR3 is CARNRNFSPLHF. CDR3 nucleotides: TGTGCCAGAAACAGGAATTTCTCACCCCTCCACTTT.

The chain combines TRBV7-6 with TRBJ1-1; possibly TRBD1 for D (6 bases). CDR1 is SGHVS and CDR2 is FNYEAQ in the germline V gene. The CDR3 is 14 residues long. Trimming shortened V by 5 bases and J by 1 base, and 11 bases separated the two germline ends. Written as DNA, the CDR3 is TGTGCCAGCAGCCCGTTGACAGGGAACACTGAAGCTTTCTTT. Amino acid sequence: CASSPLTGNTEAFF.

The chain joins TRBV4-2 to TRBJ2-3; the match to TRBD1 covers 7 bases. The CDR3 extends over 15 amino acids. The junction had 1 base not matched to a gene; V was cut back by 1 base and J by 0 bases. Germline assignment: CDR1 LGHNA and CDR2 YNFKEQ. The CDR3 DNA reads TGTGCCAGCAGCCAAGGGGACAGTAGCACAGATACGCAGTATTTT. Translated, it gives CASSQGDSSTDTQYF.

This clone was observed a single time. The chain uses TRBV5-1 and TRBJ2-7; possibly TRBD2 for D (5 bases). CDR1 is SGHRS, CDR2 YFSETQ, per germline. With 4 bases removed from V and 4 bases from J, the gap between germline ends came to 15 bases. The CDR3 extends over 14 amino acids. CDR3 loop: CASSPPGSLYEQYF. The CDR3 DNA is TGCGCCAGCAGCCCGCCGGGGAGTCTTTACGAGCAGTACTTC.

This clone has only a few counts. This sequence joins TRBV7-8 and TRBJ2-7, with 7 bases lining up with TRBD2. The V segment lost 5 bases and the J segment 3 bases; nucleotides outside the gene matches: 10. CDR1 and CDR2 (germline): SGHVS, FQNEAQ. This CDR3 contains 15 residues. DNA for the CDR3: TGTGCCAGCAGCCTCTCAGCGGGACCAGGCTACGAGCAGTACTTC. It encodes CASSLSAGPGYEQYF.

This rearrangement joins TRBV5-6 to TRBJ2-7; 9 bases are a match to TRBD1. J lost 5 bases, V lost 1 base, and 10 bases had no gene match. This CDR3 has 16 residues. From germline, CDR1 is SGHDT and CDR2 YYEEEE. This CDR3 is CASSLPPGTGYHEQYF. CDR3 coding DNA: TGTGCCAGCAGCTTGCCTCCCGGGACAGGGTACCACGAGCAGTACTTC.

The CDR3 is CASSVPGPDTQYF. As DNA, the CDR3 is TGTGCCAGCAGCGTTCCAGGGCCAGATACGCAGTATTTT. The chain links TRBV11-2 to TRBJ2-3; possibly TRBD1 for D (5 bases). The V end lost 5 bases, the J end lost 4 bases, and 10 bases lay between the germline ends. Germline V gene sequence: CDR1 SGHAT, CDR2 FQNNGV. CDR3 length equals 13 residues.

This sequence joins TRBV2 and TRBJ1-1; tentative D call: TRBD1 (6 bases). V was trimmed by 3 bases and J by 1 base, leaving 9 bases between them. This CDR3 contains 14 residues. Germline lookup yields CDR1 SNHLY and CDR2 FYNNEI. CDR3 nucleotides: TGTGCCAGCAGTGAGCGGACAGCGAACACTGAAGCTTTCTTT. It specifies CASSERTANTEAFF.

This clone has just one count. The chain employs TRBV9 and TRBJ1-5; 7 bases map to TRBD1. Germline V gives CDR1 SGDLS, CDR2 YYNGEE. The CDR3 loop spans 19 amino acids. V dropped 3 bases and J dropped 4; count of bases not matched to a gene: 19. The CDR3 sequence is CASSEMLTGLSRRNQPQHF. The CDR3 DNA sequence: TGTGCCAGCAGCGAGATGTTGACAGGGTTGTCTCGGCGAAATCAGCCCCAGCATTTT.

The CDR3 loop reads CASSPQYYTGELFF. The CDR3 region has the DNA TGTGCCAGCAGCCCCCAGTATTACACCGGGGAGCTGTTTTTT. The chain uses TRBV28 and TRBJ2-2; D ambiguous. V gave up 6 bases and J gave up 3 bases, with 11 bases separating them. This CDR3 contains 14 residues. The germline gives CDR1 MDHEN, CDR2 SYDVKM.

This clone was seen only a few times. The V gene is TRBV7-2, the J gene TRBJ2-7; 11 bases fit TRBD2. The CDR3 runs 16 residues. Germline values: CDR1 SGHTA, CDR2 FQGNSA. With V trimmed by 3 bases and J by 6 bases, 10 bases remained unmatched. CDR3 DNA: TGTGCCAGCAGCTTTCTGACTAGCGGGATTCAGTCCGAGCAGTACTTC. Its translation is CASSFLTSGIQSEQYF.